A single TCR beta chain is shown here with its context. Antigen: not known. This sample is drawn from a study of blood T cells in healthy people across ages. On the study more broadly: When template switching was applied, about one barcoded beta molecule was captured per two T cells. Study observations and caveats: Getting older went along with TCR beta diversity per million T cells dropping roughly linearly. Greater diversity and more naive CD4+ cells were seen in long-lived donors than in aged donors.

The CDR3 spans 21 residues. Samples each yielded at least 6 micrograms of total RNA. For the second PCR, which ran for roughly 6 to 12 cycles, a sample-barcoded 5' primer and a J-beta primer mix were used. One entry per CDR3 protein, called by TCRdb with MiXCR from the 5' RACE reads. The sample yields about 800,000 distinct CDR3 sequences, 20% to 30% seen once. The same specimen was also included in a second study, on T cells of mothers and their children.

This clonotype originated in a boy aged 5-17 years in good health. What was sequenced was blood. The rearrangement links TRBV21-1 to TRBJ1-5; TRBD1 reflects the table's D call only, with no check against the DNA. TRBV21-1 is labeled a pseudogene. The CDR3 DNA is TGTGCCAGCAGCGAAGGTCGGACAGGGACGGATTTTATGGATAGCAATCAGCCCCAGCATTTT. Encoded protein: CASSEGRTGTDFMDSNQPQHF.